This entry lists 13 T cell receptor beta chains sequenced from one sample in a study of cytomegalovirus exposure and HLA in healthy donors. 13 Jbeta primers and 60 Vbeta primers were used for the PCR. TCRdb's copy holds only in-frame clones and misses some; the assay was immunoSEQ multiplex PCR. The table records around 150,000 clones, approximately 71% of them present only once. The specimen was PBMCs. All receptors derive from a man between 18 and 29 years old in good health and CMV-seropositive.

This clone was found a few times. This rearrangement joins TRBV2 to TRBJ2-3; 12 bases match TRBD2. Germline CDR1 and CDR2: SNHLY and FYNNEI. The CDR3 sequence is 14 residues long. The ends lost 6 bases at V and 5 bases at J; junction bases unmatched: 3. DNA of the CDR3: TGTGCCAGCAGGCCGGGACTAGCGGGAGATACGCAGTATTTT. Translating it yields CASRPGLAGDTQYF.

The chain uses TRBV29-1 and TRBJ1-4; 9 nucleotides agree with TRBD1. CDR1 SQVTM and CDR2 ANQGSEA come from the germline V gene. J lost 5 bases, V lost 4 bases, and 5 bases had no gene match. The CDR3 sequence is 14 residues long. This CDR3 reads CSVVSGTGNEKLFF. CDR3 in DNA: TGCAGCGTTGTTTCCGGGACAGGGAATGAAAAACTGTTTTTT.

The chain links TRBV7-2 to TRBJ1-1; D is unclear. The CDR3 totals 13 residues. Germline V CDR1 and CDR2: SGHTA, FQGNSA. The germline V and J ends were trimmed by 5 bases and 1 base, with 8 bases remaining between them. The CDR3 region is CASSLRRNTEAFF. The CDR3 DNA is TGTGCCAGCAGCCTACGTCGGAACACTGAAGCTTTCTTT.

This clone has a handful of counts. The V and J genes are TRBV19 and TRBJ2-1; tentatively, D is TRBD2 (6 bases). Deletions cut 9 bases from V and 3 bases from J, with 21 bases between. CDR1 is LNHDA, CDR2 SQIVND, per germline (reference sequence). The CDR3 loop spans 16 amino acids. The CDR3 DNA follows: TGTGCCAGCAACCCATTGGGGGGAGATCGCTACAATGAGCAGTTCTTC. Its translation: CASNPLGGDRYNEQFF. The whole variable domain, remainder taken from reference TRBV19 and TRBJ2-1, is DGGITQSPKYLFRKEGQNVTLSCEQNLNHDAMYWYRQDPGQGLRLIYYSQIVNDFQKGDIAEGYSVSREKKESFPLTVTSAQKNPTAFYLCASNPLGGDRYNEQFFGPGTRLTVL.

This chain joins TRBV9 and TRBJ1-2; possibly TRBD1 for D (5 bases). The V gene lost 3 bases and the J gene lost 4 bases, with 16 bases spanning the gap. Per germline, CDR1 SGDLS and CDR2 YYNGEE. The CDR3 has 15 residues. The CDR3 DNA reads TGTGCCAGCAGCGCTGGGGGGACTAGGGGCTATGGCTACACCTTC. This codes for CASSAGGTRGYGYTF.

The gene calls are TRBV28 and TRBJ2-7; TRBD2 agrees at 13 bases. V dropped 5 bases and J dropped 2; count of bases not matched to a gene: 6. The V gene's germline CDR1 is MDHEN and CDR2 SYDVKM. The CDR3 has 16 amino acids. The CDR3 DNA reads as TGTGCCAGCAGTGAGGGACTAGCGGGACCAGCCTACGAGCAGTACTTC. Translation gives CASSEGLAGPAYEQYF. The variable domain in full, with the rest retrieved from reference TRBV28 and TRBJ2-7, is DVKVTQSSRYLVKRTGEKVFLECVQDMDHENMFWYRQDPGLGLRLIYFSYDVKMKEKGDIPEGYSVSREKKERFSLILESASTNQTSMYLCASSEGLAGPAYEQYFGPGTRLTVT.

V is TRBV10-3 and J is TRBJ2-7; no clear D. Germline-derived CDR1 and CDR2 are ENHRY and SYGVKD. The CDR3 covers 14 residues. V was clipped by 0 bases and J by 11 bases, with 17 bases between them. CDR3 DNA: TGTGCCATCAGTGAGTCTCAGGCAAACAGAAAGGAGTACTTC. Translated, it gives CAISESQANRKEYF.

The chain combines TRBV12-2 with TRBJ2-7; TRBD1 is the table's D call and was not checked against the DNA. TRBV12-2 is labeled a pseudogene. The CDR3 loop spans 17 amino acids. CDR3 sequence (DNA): TGTGCAAGTCGCATCCGGGGACATGAGGGGTGGGTCTACGAGCAGTACTTC. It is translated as CASRIRGHEGWVYEQYF.

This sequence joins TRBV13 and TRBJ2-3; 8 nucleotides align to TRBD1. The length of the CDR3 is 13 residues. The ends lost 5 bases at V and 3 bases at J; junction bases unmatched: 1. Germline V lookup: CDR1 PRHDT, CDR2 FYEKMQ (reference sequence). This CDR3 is CASSDRGTDTQYF. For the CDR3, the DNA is TGTGCCAGCAGCGACAGGGGAACAGATACGCAGTATTTT. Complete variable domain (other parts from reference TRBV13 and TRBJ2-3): AAGVIQSPRHLIKEKRETATLKCYPIPRHDTVYWYQQGPGQDPQFLISFYEKMQSDKGSIPDRFSAQQFSDYHSELNMSSLELGDSALYFCASSDRGTDTQYFGPGTRLTVL.

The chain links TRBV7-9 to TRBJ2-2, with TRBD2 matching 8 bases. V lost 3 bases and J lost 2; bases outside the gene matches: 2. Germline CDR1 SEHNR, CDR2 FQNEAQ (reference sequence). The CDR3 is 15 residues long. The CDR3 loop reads CASSFSGDNTGELFF. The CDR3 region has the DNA TGTGCCAGCAGCTTTAGCGGGGATAACACCGGGGAGCTGTTTTTT.

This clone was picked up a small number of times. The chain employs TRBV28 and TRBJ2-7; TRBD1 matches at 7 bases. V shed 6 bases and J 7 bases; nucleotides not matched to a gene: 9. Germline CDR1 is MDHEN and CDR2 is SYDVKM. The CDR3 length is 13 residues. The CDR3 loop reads CASRSEPGGEQYF. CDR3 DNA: TGTGCCAGCAGATCTGAGCCAGGGGGTGAGCAGTACTTC.

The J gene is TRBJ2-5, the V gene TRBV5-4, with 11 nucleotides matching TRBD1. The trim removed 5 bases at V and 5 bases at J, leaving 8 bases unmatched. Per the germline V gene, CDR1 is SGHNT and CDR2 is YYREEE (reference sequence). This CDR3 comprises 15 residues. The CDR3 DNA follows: TGTGCCAGCAGGGAAGGACAGGGGGCCGGCGAGACCCAGTACTTC. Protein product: CASREGQGAGETQYF.

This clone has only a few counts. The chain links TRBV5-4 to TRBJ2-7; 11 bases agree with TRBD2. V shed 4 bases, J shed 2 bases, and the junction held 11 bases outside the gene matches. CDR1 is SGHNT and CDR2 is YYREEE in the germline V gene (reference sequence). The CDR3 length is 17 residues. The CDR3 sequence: CASSNWGGSGRAYEQYF. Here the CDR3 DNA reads TGTGCCAGCAGCAACTGGGGGGGTAGCGGGAGGGCCTACGAGCAGTACTTC.